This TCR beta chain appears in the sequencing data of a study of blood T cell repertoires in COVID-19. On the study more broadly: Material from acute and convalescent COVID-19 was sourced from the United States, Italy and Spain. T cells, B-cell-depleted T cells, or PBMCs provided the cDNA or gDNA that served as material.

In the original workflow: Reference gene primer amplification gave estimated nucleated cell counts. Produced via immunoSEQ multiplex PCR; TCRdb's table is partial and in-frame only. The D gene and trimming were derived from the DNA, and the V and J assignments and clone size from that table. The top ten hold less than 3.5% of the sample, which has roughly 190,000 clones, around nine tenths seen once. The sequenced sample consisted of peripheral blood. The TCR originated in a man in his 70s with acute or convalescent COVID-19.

The DNA of the CDR3 is TGCGCCAGCAGCTTACAGAGATCTAGCACAGATACGCAGTATTTT. Translating gives CASSLQRSSTDTQYF. The chain links TRBV5-1 to TRBJ2-3, with D hard to call. Trimming left V 2 bases short and J 0 bases short, with 10 bases between. The CDR3 has 15 amino acids. Looked up from germline, CDR1 is SGHRS and CDR2 is YFSETQ. The full variable domain, with the rest looked up from reference TRBV5-1 and TRBJ2-3, is KAGVTQTPRYLIKTRGQQVTLSCSPISGHRSVSWYQQTPGQGLQFLFEYFSETQRNKGNFPGRFSGRQFSNSRSEMNVSTLELGDSALYLCASSLQRSSTDTQYFGPGTRLTVL.